Given below is one T cell receptor beta chain in context. Its matching antigen is unknown. CDR1 and CDR2 (germline): SGHVS, FQNEAQ. CDR3 length: 14 residues. With V trimmed by 5 bases and J by 2 bases, 6 bases remained unmatched. This record belongs to a study of T cell responses to AZD1222 COVID-19 vaccine. Study-level points and caveats: At baseline, seropositivity was found in only six or seven AZD1222 recipients. Nearly half of spike-specific TCRs reportedly target unmutated variant regions.

Assay: immunoSEQ multiplex PCR; the TCRdb copy retains only in-frame clones and omits some. The sample lists 100,000 to 150,000 clones, roughly 90% occurring once. The chain joins TRBV7-8 to TRBJ2-7; 7 bases match TRBD1. Source: peripheral blood, taken on day 0 of AZD1222 vaccination. This sequence was found in an adult in good health. DNA of the CDR3: TGTGCCAGCAGCCCCCCGCAGGGGGCCTACGAGCAGTACTTC. Amino acid sequence: CASSPPQGAYEQYF. The full variable domain, rest sourced from reference TRBV7-8 and TRBJ2-7, is GAGVSQSPRYKVAKRGQDVALRCDPISGHVSLFWYQQALGQGPEFLTYFQNEAQLDKSGLPSDRFFAERPEGSVSTLKIQRTQQEDSAVYLCASSPPQGAYEQYFGPGTRLTVT.